The entry below describes one TCR beta chain. This sample stems from a study of shared clonotypes between healthy human individuals. A split of CD4+ cells into CD45RA+ naive and CD45RA-negative memory subsets was performed. Original handling: ImmunoSEQ only sent back junction sequences with no quality scores, so filtering was done differently. Using immunoSEQ multiplex PCR, the repertoire was profiled, and TCRdb retains in-frame clones only, with some absent. For V, J and clone size, that table is used; D and trimming come from the DNA. The sample contains approximately 1,500,000 clones, about 98% of which appear only once. This CDR3 is 16 amino acids long. Trimming cost V 6 bases and J 3 bases, with 17 bases left between them. In germline, CDR1 is LGHNT, CDR2 FRNRAP.

The sample taken for sequencing was naive CD4+ T cells sorted from blood. Subset described: CD45RA+ positively selected. This TCR came from a man younger than 45 in good health. The chain joins TRBV12-5 to TRBJ2-2, with D perhaps matching TRBD2 (6 bases). As DNA, the CDR3 is TGTGCTAGTGGCCGCGGGACCCCAGAGGACACCGGGGAGCTGTTTTTT. As protein: CASGRGTPEDTGELFF.